A single sample gave rise to the 5 T cell receptor beta chains below, sequenced in a study of blood T cells in healthy people across ages. Using a J-beta primer mix together with a sample-barcoded 5' primer, a second PCR was run for roughly 7 to 11 cycles. MiXCR was run by TCRdb on the 5' RACE reads, yielding one entry per CDR3 protein. This sample has about 1,500,000 distinct CDR3 sequences, with about 40% found just once. Sequenced material: blood. The source is a woman aged 18-35 years in good health.

As regards this clonotype: One junction end disagrees with the germline gene, perhaps due to a read error. The chain carries TRBV27 and TRBJ1-2; weak D call: TRBD1 (6 bases). The CDR3 is 14 amino acids. Germline-derived CDR1 and CDR2 are MNHEY and SMNVEV (reference sequence). This CDR3 is CAGSPTDRPWGYTF. CDR3 DNA: TGTGCCGGCAGTCCAACTGACAGGCCGTGGGGCTACACCTTC.

In its sample, this clonotype was seen a few times. CDR3 sequence reads: CASSLQGDRPNTQYF. In DNA, the CDR3 is TGTGCCAGCAGTCTACAGGGAGATCGTCCCAATACGCAGTATTTT. The chain couples TRBV27 to TRBJ2-3; TRBD1 is a possible D gene (6 bases). CDR1 and CDR2 (germline): MNHEY, SMNVEV (reference sequence). CDR3 size: 15 residues. With 5 bases removed from V and 7 bases from J, the gap between germline ends came to 19 bases.

The rearrangement joins TRBV18 to TRBJ2-5; D gene uncertain. The germline V and J ends were trimmed by 8 bases and 5 bases, with 15 bases remaining between them. Germline V CDR1 and CDR2: KGHSH, LQKENI. The CDR3 runs 13 residues. DNA of the CDR3: TGTGCCAGCGCCCTAGGACGGGTGGAGACCCAGTACTTC. Its protein is CASALGRVETQYF.

The J gene is TRBJ1-5, the V gene TRBV6-1; tentative D call: TRBD1 (5 bases). The CDR3 runs to 14 residues. V was cut by 6 bases and J by 7 bases, with 16 bases left in between. Germline CDR1 reads MNHNS; CDR2 reads SASEGT. CDR3 DNA sequence: TGTGCCAGCAGCCCCCAGGGTACTGGGCAGCCCCAGCATTTT. This gives the protein CASSPQGTGQPQHF.

The chain combines TRBV12-3 or TRBV12-4 with TRBJ2-4; D gene unclear. There are 14 residues in the CDR3. Trimming removed 2 bases at V and 0 bases at J, with 5 bases between. In DNA, the CDR3 is TGTGCCAGCAGTTTAAATCTAGCCAAAAACATTCAGTACTTC. Its translation: CASSLNLAKNIQYF.